The 7 T cell receptor beta chains in this list originate from one sample, sequenced in a study of shared clonotypes between healthy human individuals. Sequencing used immunoSEQ multiplex PCR; TCRdb keeps in-frame clones, though not all of them. The table includes 950,000 to 1,100,000 clones, approximately 68% detected once. The sample comprised memory CD4+ T cells sorted from blood. Specified subset: CD45RA-negative fraction. The origin of the receptors is a man aged 18 to 30 in good health.

This chain uses TRBV5-6 with TRBJ2-1; D call uncertain. CDR3 length equals 17 residues. The V end was cut by 4 bases, the J end by 1 base, with 18 bases between. From germline, CDR1 is SGHDT and CDR2 YYEEEE. CDR3 sequence: CASSPQVSPRSYNEQFF. In nucleotides, the CDR3 is TGTGCCAGCAGCCCCCAGGTCTCTCCGCGGTCCTACAATGAGCAGTTCTTC.

This chain links TRBV30 with TRBJ1-6; D may be TRBD1 (5 bases). This CDR3 has 14 residues. CDR1 and CDR2 (germline): GTSNPN, SVGIG (reference sequence). V lost 0 bases and J lost 10, with 13 bases in between. The DNA of the CDR3 is TGTGCCTGGAGTGTACTGAGGGGATACTCACCCCTCCACTTT. Translated, it gives CAWSVLRGYSPLHF. Based on the CDR3 plus reference TRBV30 and TRBJ1-6, the full variable domain is SQTIHQWPATLVQPVGSPLSLECTVEGTSNPNLYWYRQAAGRGLQLLFYSVGIGQISSEVPQNLSASRPQDRQFILSSKKLLLSDSGFYLCAWSVLRGYSPLHFGNGTRLTVT.

The rearrangement joins TRBV10-1 to TRBJ2-7, with D possibly TRBD2 on 5 matching bases. The CDR3 has 14 amino acids. Trimming cost V 0 bases and J 1 base, with 7 bases left between them. The germline V gene has CDR1 WNHNN and CDR2 SYGVQD (reference sequence). The CDR3 DNA is TGCGCCAGCAGTGAGTCACGAGGGTCCTACGAGCAGTACTTC. Protein: CASSESRGSYEQYF.

This chain connects TRBV5-5 to TRBJ1-2, with D perhaps TRBD1 (5 bases). Germline CDR1 is SGHKS and CDR2 is YYEKEE (reference sequence). The CDR3 sequence is 12 residues long. Deletions cut 4 bases from V and 5 bases from J, with 9 bases between. Written as DNA, the CDR3 is TGTGCCAGCAGCGAACAGGTTTATGGCTACACCTTC. As protein: CASSEQVYGYTF.

The V call is TRBV5-1, the J call TRBJ2-1, with D possibly TRBD1 on 5 matching bases. V lost 2 bases and J 5 bases, leaving 14 bases between the germline ends. This CDR3 is built from 15 residues. Germline V gives CDR1 SGHRS, CDR2 YFSETQ. The CDR3 protein is CASSFAVGPHNEQFF. DNA for the CDR3: TGCGCCAGCAGCTTCGCTGTGGGGCCCCACAATGAGCAGTTCTTC.

Points on this clone: Within the sample, other DNA sequences also encode this same CDR3. The chain carries TRBV5-6 and TRBJ1-4; 7 nucleotides align to TRBD1. J lost 10 bases, V lost 4 bases, and 10 bases had no gene match. Germline V gene data show CDR1 as SGHDT and CDR2 as YYEEEE. This CDR3 comprises 14 residues. CDR3 amino acids: CASSPRQGRVKLFF. The CDR3 region has the DNA TGTGCCAGCAGCCCGCGACAGGGAAGGGTAAAACTGTTTTTT.

The chain joins TRBV2 to TRBJ2-7; TRBD2 aligns across 11 bases. The CDR3 runs to 15 residues. The germline V gene has CDR1 SNHLY and CDR2 FYNNEI. V was clipped by 5 bases and J by 7 bases; unmatched bases: 10. In DNA, the CDR3 is TGTGCCAGCAGTCAACCGGGACTAGCGGTTCTGGAGCAGTACTTC. Its protein product is CASSQPGLAVLEQYF.